The rows below give T cell receptor beta chains drawn from one sample of a study of PD-L1 blockade in urothelial cancer. Profiled with immunoSEQ multiplex PCR; TCRdb holds only in-frame clones, not every one. The sample includes about 43,000 clones, 83% of them seen just once. Sequenced material: PBMCs, taken around atezolizumab (anti-PD-L1) treatment. These receptor sequences come from a man between 60 and 75 years old with urothelial cancer. CDR3s include the opening cysteine and the closing phenylalanine or tryptophan. Each record gives: clone size, J gene, D gene, V gene, CDR3 protein, CDR3 DNA. The D gene is left open where the match is weak. Clone sizes are given selectively: once, few, many, or a class where the clone is expanded.

size: NA; J: TRBJ2-2; D: NA; V: TRBV19; CDR3: CASSTTGDTGELFF; DNA: TGTGCCAGTAGTACTACAGGAGATACCGGGGAGCTGTTTTTT
size: NA; J: TRBJ2-7; D: TRBD1; V: TRBV7-9; CDR3: CASSFLPSTGNEQYF; DNA: TGTGCCAGCAGCTTCCTACCCTCGACAGGGAACGAGCAGTACTTC
size: once; J: TRBJ2-3; D: NA; V: TRBV7-2; CDR3: CASSSPWAGPTDTQYF; DNA: TGTGCCAGCAGCTCACCCTGGGCGGGGCCCACAGATACGCAGTATTTT
size: NA; J: TRBJ2-7; D: NA; V: TRBV21-1; CDR3: CASSKFGTGTNEQYF; DNA: NA
size: NA; J: TRBJ1-1; D: TRBD1; V: TRBV30; CDR3: CAWSWRDRDGTEAFF; DNA: TGTGCCTGGAGTTGGCGGGACAGGGACGGAACTGAAGCTTTCTTT
size: NA; J: TRBJ1-2; D: TRBD1; V: TRBV7-3; CDR3: CASSLPQGLGYTF; DNA: TGTGCCAGCAGCTTACCACAGGGGCTGGGCTACACCTTC
size: NA; J: TRBJ2-3; D: TRBD2; V: TRBV5-1; CDR3: CASSLARLAGQDTQYF; DNA: TGCGCCAGCAGCTTGGCGCGACTAGCGGGGCAAGATACGCAGTATTTT
size: once; J: TRBJ2-5; D: TRBD1; V: TRBV11-2; CDR3: CASSATGWKERTQYF; DNA: TGTGCCAGCAGCGCGACAGGGTGGAAGGAGAGGACCCAGTACTTC
size: once; J: TRBJ2-1; D: TRBD2; V: TRBV7-2; CDR3: CASSWAGTSVNNEQFF; DNA: TGTGCCAGCAGCTGGGCCGGGACTAGCGTTAACAATGAGCAGTTCTTC
size: NA; J: TRBJ1-2; D: NA; V: TRBV5-4; CDR3: CASSLGQPYGYTF; DNA: TGTGCCAGCAGCTTAGGACAACCCTATGGCTACACCTTC
size: NA; J: TRBJ1-6; D: NA; V: TRBV4-1; CDR3: CASSRDTGVGSSDSPLHF; DNA: TGCGCCAGCAGCCGGGACACCGGAGTAGGGTCTTCGGATTCACCCCTCCACTTT
size: NA; J: TRBJ1-5; D: NA; V: TRBV2; CDR3: CASSLLRAQHF; DNA: TGTGCCAGCAGTCTGTTACGGGCCCAGCATTTT
size: NA; J: TRBJ1-3; D: NA; V: TRBV9; CDR3: CASSVAPNARTGNTIYF; DNA: TGTGCCAGCAGCGTAGCTCCTAACGCCCGAACTGGAAACACCATATATTTT
size: NA; J: TRBJ2-1; D: TRBD1; V: TRBV19; CDR3: CATRDRVNNEQFF; DNA: TGTGCCACTCGGGACAGGGTTAACAATGAGCAGTTCTTC
size: NA; J: TRBJ2-3; D: NA; V: TRBV5-6; CDR3: CASSTRTGSDTQYF; DNA: TGTGCCAGCAGTACGCGAACAGGATCAGATACGCAGTATTTT
size: NA; J: TRBJ1-5; D: NA; V: TRBV7-9; CDR3: CASSPLSGQPQHF; DNA: TGTGCCAGCAGCCCCCTTTCGGGACAGCCCCAGCATTTT
size: few; J: TRBJ2-3; D: TRBD2; V: TRBV7-2; CDR3: CASSKGLAGDTQYF; DNA: TGTGCCAGCAGCAAGGGACTAGCGGGAGATACGCAGTATTTT
size: NA; J: TRBJ1-5; D: NA; V: TRBV5-4; CDR3: CASSLGGASNQPQHF; DNA: TGTGCCAGCAGCCTTGGGGGGGCTAGCAATCAGCCCCAGCATTTT
size: NA; J: TRBJ1-1; D: NA; V: TRBV27; CDR3: CASSLNGLLDTEAFF; DNA: TGTGCCAGCAGTTTAAATGGCCTCCTCGACACTGAAGCTTTCTTT
size: NA; J: TRBJ2-7; D: TRBD2; V: TRBV2; CDR3: CASSYGGGRKRSYEQYF; DNA: TGTGCCAGCAGCTACGGGGGGGGCCGAAAGAGATCCTACGAGCAGTACTTC
size: NA; J: TRBJ2-1; D: TRBD1; V: TRBV7-2; CDR3: CASSPGTANNEQFF; DNA: TGTGCCAGCAGCCCCGGGACAGCAAACAATGAGCAGTTCTTC
size: NA; J: TRBJ1-1; D: NA; V: TRBV6-1; CDR3: CASSFDRNTEAFF; DNA: TGTGCCAGCAGTTTCGACAGGAACACTGAAGCTTTCTTT
size: NA; J: TRBJ2-1; D: TRBD1; V: TRBV18; CDR3: CASSPPGTGIYNEQFF; DNA: TGTGCCAGCTCACCGCCCGGGACAGGTATCTACAATGAGCAGTTCTTC
size: NA; J: TRBJ2-4; D: TRBD2; V: TRBV18; CDR3: CASSRTGLAGGSEKGNIQYF; DNA: TGTGCCAGCTCACGCACTGGACTAGCGGGGGGGTCGGAGAAGGGAAACATTCAGTACTTC
size: once; J: TRBJ2-3; D: NA; V: TRBV5-8; CDR3: CASSLAADTQYF; DNA: TGTGCCAGCAGCTTGGCGGCAGATACGCAGTATTTT